The 15 T cell receptor beta chains reported below all come from one sample, sequenced in a study of siplizumab effects on memory and regulatory T cells. This table comes from immunoSEQ multiplex PCR, and its TCRdb copy is limited to in-frame clones, with some not included. The data show over 100,000 clones, roughly nine tenths seen once. The sample consisted of CD4+ T cells sorted from blood. Receptor source: a human donor in good health.

The J gene is TRBJ1-2, the V gene TRBV4-1, with 10 bases aligning to TRBD1. Trimming removed 0 bases from V and 1 base from J; junction bases left unmatched: 5. In germline, CDR1 is MGHRA, CDR2 YSYEKL. The CDR3 contains 17 residues. CDR3 amino acids: CASSQETGGGYNYGYTF. For the CDR3, the DNA is TGCGCCAGCAGCCAAGAGACAGGGGGCGGATATAACTATGGCTACACCTTC.

The gene calls are TRBV7-3 and TRBJ2-5; the D gene is possibly TRBD2 (5 bases). The CDR3 loop spans 15 amino acids. Germline CDR1 reads SGHTA; CDR2 reads FQGTGA. The V end lost 0 bases, the J end lost 5 bases, and 13 bases lay between the germline ends. CDR3 region: CASSLTGSFSETQYF. DNA of the CDR3: TGTGCCAGCAGCTTAACAGGGAGCTTTTCCGAGACCCAGTACTTC.

This clone occurred a few times. V is TRBV28 and J is TRBJ1-4; D call uncertain. This CDR3 region has 11 residues. V lost 6 bases, J lost 8 bases, and 7 bases lay in between. The V gene's germline CDR1 is MDHEN and CDR2 SYDVKM. CDR3 in DNA: TGTGCCAGCAGAGGTAGGGAAAAACTGTTTTTT. Residues: CASRGREKLFF.

This clone was observed once. The rearrangement joins TRBV6-5 to TRBJ2-7, with 10 bases matching TRBD1. Germline CDR1 MNHEY, CDR2 SVGAGI. The CDR3 runs 14 residues. V lost 6 bases and J lost 3; bases outside the gene matches: 5. DNA of the CDR3: TGTGCCAGCAGGACAGGGGGCGTTGACTACGAGCAGTACTTC. Protein: CASRTGGVDYEQYF.

The rearrangement uses TRBV7-8 and TRBJ1-1; D is unresolved. Germline-derived CDR1 and CDR2 are SGHVS and FQNEAQ. CDR3 length: 15 amino acids. The ends were cut back, 2 bases at V and 5 bases at J, with 15 bases in the middle. The CDR3 nucleotides are TGTGCCAGCAGCTTAATTGCGGGCTCTAAAACTGAAGCTTTCTTT. It specifies CASSLIAGSKTEAFF.

This sequence joins TRBV7-8 and TRBJ2-5; tentative D call: TRBD2 (6 bases). Germline V gene sequence: CDR1 SGHVS, CDR2 FQNEAQ. V lost 4 bases and J lost 2, with 14 bases in between. This CDR3 has 15 amino acids. CDR3 in DNA: TGTGCCAGCAGCTACGCCGTACTAGCACAAGAGACCCAGTACTTC. Amino acids: CASSYAVLAQETQYF.

This chain uses TRBV4-2 with TRBJ1-1, with 11 nucleotides matching TRBD1. The CDR3 runs to 20 residues. With 1 base clipped from V and 4 bases from J, the junction kept 17 bases outside the gene matches. Germline values: CDR1 LGHNA, CDR2 YNFKEQ. The CDR3 region has the DNA TGTGCCAGCAGCCAAGGAACGTTCCGGGACAGGGGGACACAACCCACTGAAGCTTTCTTT. Protein: CASSQGTFRDRGTQPTEAFF.

The DNA of the CDR3 is TGTGCCAGTAGTATAGTGCGCCGAGGGGCCATAGCCAAAAACATTCAGTACTTC. Protein sequence: CASSIVRRGAIAKNIQYF. The J gene is TRBJ2-4, the V gene TRBV19; D may correspond to TRBD1 or TRBD2 (5 bases each). Germline V gives CDR1 LNHDA, CDR2 SQIVND (reference sequence). The CDR3 is 18 residues long. Trimming pared 1 base from V and 0 bases from J, leaving 16 bases between.

The chain has TRBV18 and TRBJ2-2; D is uncertain. V lost 4 bases to trimming and J lost 7 bases, with 4 bases between them. Germline values: CDR1 KGHSH, CDR2 LQKENI. CDR3 length: 11 residues. CDR3 in DNA: TGTGCCAGCTCACTTGACGGGGAGCTGTTTTTT. This sequence encodes CASSLDGELFF.

The J gene is TRBJ2-1, the V gene TRBV9, with 7 bases identical to TRBD2. V was clipped by 0 bases and J by 7 bases; unmatched bases: 7. This CDR3 region has 15 residues. CDR1 and CDR2 (germline): SGDLS, YYNGEE. CDR3 coding DNA: TGTGCCAGCAGCGTAGGATATGACGGGAGGAATGAGCAGTTCTTC. Encoded protein: CASSVGYDGRNEQFF.

This clone was counted only a few times. The chain combines TRBV30 with TRBJ1-5; D perhaps matches TRBD1 (6 bases). CDR3 length equals 12 residues. Germline CDR1 and CDR2: GTSNPN and SVGIG (reference sequence). Trimming removed 3 bases from V and 6 bases from J, with 9 bases in between. The CDR3 is CAWSIQGQPQHF. In DNA form, the CDR3 reads TGTGCCTGGAGCATACAGGGTCAGCCCCAGCATTTT.

The chain couples TRBV2 to TRBJ1-5; no clear D gene. Trimming shortened V by 5 bases and J by 5 bases, and 16 bases separated the two germline ends. This CDR3 is 15 amino acids long. Germline V lookup: CDR1 SNHLY, CDR2 FYNNEI. CDR3 coding DNA: TGTGCCAGCAGTAATCAGGCCCTACGTGATCAGCCCCAGCATTTT. Protein product: CASSNQALRDQPQHF.

This chain uses TRBV7-2 with TRBJ2-1; possible D gene TRBD2, 5 bases. The CDR3 has 14 residues. Germline V lookup: CDR1 SGHTA, CDR2 FQGNSA. V was pared by 4 bases and J by 5 bases, with 12 bases between. CDR3 in amino acids: CASSSSLVNNEQFF. The CDR3 nucleotides are TGTGCCAGCAGCTCTTCACTAGTAAACAATGAGCAGTTCTTC.

This clone was recorded only once. V usage is TRBV6-1 and J usage is TRBJ2-7; D possibly uses TRBD1 or TRBD2 (5 bases each). Germline V lookup: CDR1 MNHNS, CDR2 SASEGT. V lost 0 bases to trimming and J lost 0 bases, with 12 bases between them. The CDR3 is 16 amino acids. The CDR3, as DNA: TGTGCCAGCAGTGAAGCAGGGGACGTCCTCTCCTACGAGCAGTACTTC. It codes for CASSEAGDVLSYEQYF.

This clone occurred once. The rearrangement joins TRBV28 to TRBJ2-7, with a tentative D call TRBD2 (6 bases). CDR1 is MDHEN, CDR2 SYDVKM, per germline. The CDR3 length is 12 residues. V gave up 7 bases and J gave up 3 bases, with 10 bases separating them. The CDR3 loop reads CASKAGYYEQYF. The DNA for the CDR3 is TGTGCCAGCAAAGCGGGTTACTACGAGCAGTACTTC.